This T cell receptor beta chain was observed in a study of cytomegalovirus exposure and HLA in healthy donors. About the research overall: There were approximately 400 genotyped donors. Of these, about 80% fell in the genetic ancestry cluster associated with self-reported Caucasian donors.

The study's findings and limits: It was in a later analysis that TCR association rates were seen to vary by HLA locus, highest for DRB1 and lowest for HLA-C. CMV serostatus alone was available as immune exposure information. Prediction of most subjects' HLA-A and HLA-B alleles by TCR beta sequences was reportedly accurate.

The junction had 13 bases not matched to a gene; V was cut back by 5 bases and J by 6 bases. Per germline, CDR1 KGHSH and CDR2 LQKENI. The CDR3 is made up of 15 amino acids. This clone was detected once. The antigen remains undetermined. The PCR employed 60 Vbeta primers together with 13 Jbeta primers. Generated by immunoSEQ multiplex PCR, the TCRdb table keeps only in-frame clones and is missing some. Among about 200,000 clones listed, 70% to 90% were seen once. The sample consisted of PBMCs. This clonotype was sampled from a man aged 30-40 years in good health and CMV-seronegative. The rearrangement uses TRBV18 and TRBJ2-7; 7 nucleotides match TRBD1. The CDR3 spells CASSSGTDRRGEQYF. In nucleotides, the CDR3 is TGTGCCAGCTCATCCGGGACAGACAGAAGGGGCGAGCAGTACTTC. The full variable domain, in which reference TRBV18 and TRBJ2-7 provide the parts outside the CDR3, is NAGVMQNPRHLVRRRGQEARLRCSPMKGHSHVYWYRQLPEEGLKFMVYLQKENIIDESGMPKERFSAEFPKEGPSILRIQQVVRGDSAAYFCASSSGTDRRGEQYFGPGTRLTVT.